This T cell receptor (beta chain) was found in a study of regulatory T cells in long-lasting Graves disease (dated by TCRdb to 2020 to 2023). Study-wide context: Persistent Graves' disease was defined as persistently positive TSH receptor autoantibodies together with antithyroid drug treatment for over 5 years. A total of around 35 samples were covered by TCR sequencing, comprising approximately 13 persistent and around 20 newly diagnosed Graves' disease patients. On average, persistent Graves' disease patients in the clinical cohort had been on antithyroid drugs for about 10.3 years. The study took place in China and was registered as a clinical trial. Patients with persistent Graves' disease were compared with patients with newly diagnosed Graves' disease using TCR sequencing and RNA sequencing of peripheral blood.

In its sample, this clonotype was seen many times. No antigen is known for it. No much larger clone is present one base from it, and per-base qualities are unavailable. Library construction relied on multiplex PCR. TCRdb records Illumina HiSeq 4000 as the sequencer. CDR3 regions were amplified by Arm-PCR with iRepertoire HTBI primers to construct TCR beta libraries. Before sequencing, the PCR products underwent gel purification. For the original study's pipeline: Across samples, roughly 60 TRBV and approximately 15 TRBJ segments were identified and used for gene usage analysis of CDR3 amino acid clonotypes. COPE and FqMerger were used to merge the filtered high-quality paired reads into contigs. BLAST was used to align contigs to IMGT TRBV, TRBD and TRBJ reference genes, with CDR3 defined following IMGT. Clonotypes above 0.1% frequency were classified as highly expanded clones. Shannon entropy was used to measure repertoire diversity, and the Gini coefficient was used to measure V-J evenness. A clonotype was considered public if more than one individual shared it. TCRdb redid the processing of the public reads, applying fastp at Q25 and MiXCR, and retained in-frame beta chains. Every distinct CDR3 protein forms one entry, paired with its most common genes and DNA. The V and J calls here are based on TCRdb, not the publication. The sample includes around 450,000 distinct CDR3 sequences, with 20% to 25% observed a single time. The top ten clonotypes cover 7% to 9% of the sample.

What the study reported, not specific to this receptor: Sequencing and analysis were limited to the TCR beta chain. Compared with newly diagnosed patients, persistent Graves' disease patients had lower TCR Shannon entropy and fewer highly expanded clones, which suggests clonal expansion. Only peripheral blood was studied, because thyroid tissue, the primary lesion, was inaccessible. More public clonotypes were shared among persistent patients (2,741) than among newly diagnosed patients (966). The small sample size was acknowledged by the authors as a limitation that may reduce accuracy. Persistent disease showed preferential use of TRBV28, TRBJ1-2 and TRBJ2-5, whereas newly diagnosed disease favored TRBV20-1 and TRBJ2-1.

The CDR3 numbers 15 residues from cysteine through phenylalanine. Kept here is only the CDR3 DNA, which spans 45 bases and is read in frame from base 1. The germline V gene supplies CDR1 MDHEN and CDR2 SYDVKM. Compared with germline, V lacks 5 bases and J lacks 9 bases; bases without a gene match: 10. The time point label, as the study defines it: persistent/refractory GD, antithyroid drugs over 5 years with positive TRAb. For both TCR sequencing and RNA sequencing, RNA was extracted from PBMCs in TRIzol. The diagnosis of Graves' disease followed American Thyroid Association guidelines. Recruitment of patients was carried out at an endocrinology department in Xi'an, China. Each patient gave approximately 9 milliliters of peripheral blood, collected in an EDTA anticoagulant tube. Ficoll Paque Plus density gradient separation was used to isolate PBMCs, and no further T cell sorting was performed. An Agilent 2100 Bioanalyzer and agarose gel were used to check RNA quality, and a NanoDrop 2000 was used to measure RNA concentration.

Sequencing used peripheral blood mononuclear cells (PBMCs), obtained when the disease was refractory, from a patient treated with antithyroid drugs. The V and J segments used are TRBV28 and TRBJ1-6, and TRBD1 matches 7 of the central bases. The receptor's source is a female donor with Graves disease. The sequenced DNA is TGTGCCAGCAGTATCACCGGGACAGCAAGTTCACCCCTCCACTTT. Its translation is CASSITGTASSPLHF.